This T cell receptor beta chain was obtained from a study of type 1 regulatory T cells. Study-level background: T-allo10 is a Tr1-enriched, alloantigen-specific CD4 T cell product made in vitro. Broader study findings: Type 1 regulatory T cells had a more restricted TCR repertoire than non-type 1 regulatory T cells.

One entry per CDR3 protein results from TCRdb running MiXCR on the reads. This repertoire shows some 71,000 distinct CDR3 sequences, about a fifth found once; its top ten account for 7% to 10%. To note about this clonotype: The antigen is not known.

Germline V lookup: CDR1 KGHSH, CDR2 LQKENI. V dropped 2 bases and J dropped 4; count of bases not matched to a gene: 2. The CDR3 has 14 residues. Input material: cultured type 1 regulatory T (Tr1) cells, either the whole culture or a sorted fraction (not recorded which). The sequence came from a human donor in good health. The chain couples TRBV18 to TRBJ1-5; 7 bases align to TRBD1. The CDR3 protein is CASSPTGQNQPQHF. Written as DNA, the CDR3 is TGTGCCAGCTCACCAACGGGACAGAATCAGCCCCAGCATTTT. Filled out from reference TRBV18 and TRBJ1-5, the complete variable domain reads NAGVMQNPRHLVRRRGQEARLRCSPMKGHSHVYWYRQLPEEGLKFMVYLQKENIIDESGMPKERFSAEFPKEGPSILRIQQVVRGDSAAYFCASSPTGQNQPQHFGDGTRLSIL.